Given below is one T cell receptor (delta chain) in context. This likely traces to a read error, being one base from a far larger clone. Other DNA sequences in the sample encode the same CDR3. TCRdb made new clone calls on the RT-PCR reads using CATT. The sample lists about 15,000 delta-chain clones, almost 9.5% occurring once. The sample belongs to a study of gamma-delta T cells after stem cell transplantation. This clonotype originated in a human donor. It is not recorded whose cells these are; they may come from a transplant donor. The sequencing sample was made of gamma-delta T cells.

The CDR3, as DNA: TGTGCCTGTGACACCGTCGGTGGGGGATACGCAGACACCGATAAACTCATCTTT. Translation: CACDTVGGGYADTDKLIF. The chain recombines TRDV2 with TRDJ1; 11 bases match TRDD3. Germline lookup yields CDR1 GEAIGNYY and CDR2 EKD. Trimming took 0 bases from V and 0 from J; bases not matched to a gene: 8. The CDR3 spans 18 residues.